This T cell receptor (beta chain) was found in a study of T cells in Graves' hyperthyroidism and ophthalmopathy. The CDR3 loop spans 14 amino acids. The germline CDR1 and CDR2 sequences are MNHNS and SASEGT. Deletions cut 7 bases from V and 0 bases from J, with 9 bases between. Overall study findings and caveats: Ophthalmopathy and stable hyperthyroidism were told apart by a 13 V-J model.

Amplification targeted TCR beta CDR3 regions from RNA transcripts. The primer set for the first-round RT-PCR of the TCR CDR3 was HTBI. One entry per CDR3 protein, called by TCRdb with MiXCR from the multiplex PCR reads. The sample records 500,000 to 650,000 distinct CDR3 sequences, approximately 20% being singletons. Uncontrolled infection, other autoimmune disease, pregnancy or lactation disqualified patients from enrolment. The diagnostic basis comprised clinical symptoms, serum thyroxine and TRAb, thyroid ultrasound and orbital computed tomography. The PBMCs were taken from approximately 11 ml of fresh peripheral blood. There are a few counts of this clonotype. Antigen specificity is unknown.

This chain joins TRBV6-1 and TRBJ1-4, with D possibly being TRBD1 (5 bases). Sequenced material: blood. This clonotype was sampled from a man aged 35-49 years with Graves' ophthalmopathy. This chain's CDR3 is CASIGQPTNEKLFF. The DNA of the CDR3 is TGTGCCAGCATTGGACAACCAACTAATGAAAAACTGTTTTTT.